This entry lists 25 T cell receptor beta chains sequenced from one sample in a study of T-cell memory formation after mild COVID-19. TCRdb reanalysed the 5' RACE reads using MiXCR and keeps one entry per CDR3 protein. The sample gives hundreds of thousands of distinct CDR3 sequences, approximately 15% of which show up once; approximately 20% is in the top ten. The sample comprised PBMCs or a T cell subset sorted from them (not recorded which). Source of these receptors: a man aged 18 to 30 who had mild COVID-19 (a few samples of this study predate the infection). Cell type and time point are not known.

This clonotype was picked up a small number of times. This sequence joins TRBV27 and TRBJ2-7; D is ambiguous. This CDR3 contains 13 residues. Germline CDR1 is MNHEY and CDR2 is SMNVEV (reference sequence). Between the trimmed V and J ends, which lost 0 bases and 3 bases, there was a span of 6 bases. The CDR3: CASSLSPGYEQYF. CDR3 nucleotide sequence: TGTGCCAGCAGTTTATCGCCCGGCTACGAGCAGTACTTC.

This clonotype was picked up a small number of times. The chain links TRBV28 to TRBJ1-2; 8 bases align to TRBD1. CDR1 MDHEN and CDR2 SYDVKM come from the germline V gene. J gave up 5 bases and V 7 bases, and 6 bases lay outside the gene matches. The CDR3 sequence is 13 residues long. CDR3 loop: CASTPDRVYGYTF. The CDR3, as DNA: TGTGCCAGCACTCCGGACAGGGTTTATGGCTACACCTTC.

This clonotype was found a few times. The chain is built from TRBV5-1 and TRBJ2-7; TRBD1 or TRBD2 may be the D gene (5 bases each). The CDR3 has 15 residues. V lost 2 bases, J lost 0 bases, and 12 bases lay in between. The germline V gene encodes CDR1 SGHRS and CDR2 YFSETQ. The CDR3 is CASSFFSGSSYEQYF. CDR3 DNA: TGCGCCAGCAGCTTCTTCTCAGGGAGCTCCTACGAGCAGTACTTC.

This clonotype was seen more than once but under ten times. The chain recombines TRBV6-6 with TRBJ2-5; D gene ambiguous. Trimming removed 6 bases from V and 3 bases from J, with 14 bases in between. In germline, CDR1 is MNHNY, CDR2 SVGAGI (reference sequence). CDR3 length equals 14 residues. The CDR3 reads CASSPQKDEETQYF. The CDR3 DNA sequence: TGTGCCAGCAGCCCTCAGAAGGACGAAGAGACCCAGTACTTC.

At least ten counts were recorded for this clonotype. This chain uses TRBV14 with TRBJ2-4; 8 nucleotides align to TRBD1. This CDR3 comprises 15 residues. V was clipped by 2 bases and J by 8 bases; unmatched bases: 8. Germline loops: CDR1 SGHDN, CDR2 FVKESK. CDR3 sequence (DNA): TGTGCCAGCAGCCAACTTACAGGGGGGTCGGACATTCAGTACTTC. Its translation: CASSQLTGGSDIQYF. The variable domain in full, completed from reference TRBV14 and TRBJ2-4, reads EAGVTQFPSHSVIEKGQTVTLRCDPISGHDNLYWYRRVMGKEIKFLLHFVKESKQDESGMPNNRFLAERTGGTYSTLKVQPAELEDSGVYFCASSQLTGGSDIQYFGAGTRLSVL.

The gene calls are TRBV9 and TRBJ1-5, with a weak D call TRBD1 (6 bases). Germline CDR1 and CDR2: SGDLS and YYNGEE. V was pared by 3 bases and J by 8 bases, with 12 bases between. CDR3 size: 13 residues. CDR3 in amino acids: CASSATGWEPQHF. As DNA, the CDR3 is TGTGCCAGCAGCGCGACAGGCTGGGAGCCCCAGCATTTT. Filled out from reference TRBV9 and TRBJ1-5, the complete variable domain reads DSGVTQTPKHLITATGQRVTLRCSPRSGDLSVYWYQQSLDQGLQFLIQYYNGEERAKGNILERFSAQQFPDLHSELNLSSLELGDSALYFCASSATGWEPQHFGDGTRLSIL.

The sample holds a few counts of this clonotype. This sequence joins TRBV19 and TRBJ1-4; no definite D call. The CDR3 has 19 amino acids. V lost 0 bases to trimming and J lost 4 bases, with 21 bases between them. Per the germline V gene, CDR1 is LNHDA and CDR2 is SQIVND (reference sequence). The CDR3 DNA sequence: TGTGCCAGTAGTATAGATCGGCCAGCCGGCAGCGCCATTAATGAAAAACTGTTTTTT. It encodes CASSIDRPAGSAINEKLFF.

The V and J genes are TRBV20-1 and TRBJ2-1; D remains ambiguous. V was pared by 1 base and J by 3 bases, with 13 bases between. The V gene's germline CDR1 is DFQATT and CDR2 SNEGSKA (reference sequence). The CDR3 is 15 residues long. CDR3 sequence reads: CSARGADPRYNEQFF. The CDR3 coding sequence is TGCAGTGCTAGAGGGGCGGACCCCCGCTACAATGAGCAGTTCTTC.

The CDR3 nucleotides read TGCGCCAGCAGCCAATTTGGATCCACCGGGGAGCTGTTTTTT. Amino acid sequence: CASSQFGSTGELFF. This chain uses TRBV5-1 with TRBJ2-2; D is ambiguous. Looked up from germline, CDR1 is SGHRS and CDR2 is YFSETQ. This CDR3 spans 14 amino acids. V dropped 4 bases and J dropped 4 bases, with 11 bases sitting between them.

There are a few counts of this clonotype. CDR3 amino acids: CASSLARVGKGWRAEAFF. In DNA, the CDR3 is TGCGCCAGCAGCTTGGCGCGCGTCGGGAAAGGGTGGCGCGCTGAAGCTTTCTTT. The chain carries TRBV5-1 and TRBJ1-1; D unresolved. With 0 bases removed from V and 6 bases from J, the gap between germline ends came to 24 bases. The CDR3 is 18 residues long. Germline values: CDR1 SGHRS, CDR2 YFSETQ.

This chain joins TRBV7-2 and TRBJ2-7; 7 bases agree with TRBD1. With 5 bases clipped from V and 3 bases from J, the junction kept 10 bases outside the gene matches. The CDR3 extends over 15 amino acids. Germline V lookup: CDR1 SGHTA, CDR2 FQGNSA. The CDR3 DNA is TGTGCCAGCAGCCCCGGTCCAGGGGGAATCTACGAGCAGTACTTC. Its protein is CASSPGPGGIYEQYF.

This clonotype was picked up a small number of times. The chain links TRBV4-3 to TRBJ2-2, with 7 nucleotides matching TRBD2. Trimming cost V 7 bases and J 2 bases; bases outside gene matches: 7. Germline values: CDR1 LGHNA, CDR2 YSLEER. This CDR3 spans 15 amino acids. The CDR3 DNA sequence: TGCGCCAGCACGCCGGGACTAACAAACACCGGGGAGCTGTTTTTT. Its translation is CASTPGLTNTGELFF.

This clonotype was observed once. V is TRBV29-1 and J is TRBJ2-3; TRBD1 matches at 9 bases. The CDR3 runs 13 residues. V trimming: 5 bases; J trimming: 5 bases; junction bases outside the gene matches: 5. The germline CDR1 and CDR2 sequences are SQVTM and ANQGSEA. The CDR3 DNA sequence: TGCAGCGTTCCCACAGGGGGCGAAGATACGCAGTATTTT. Its translation is CSVPTGGEDTQYF.

This clonotype was recorded many times. The V call is TRBV9, the J call TRBJ2-7; D might be TRBD1 or TRBD2, each matching 5 bases. Germline CDR1 reads SGDLS; CDR2 reads YYNGEE. This CDR3 has 11 residues. V shed 7 bases and J shed 0 bases, with 5 bases lying between them. The CDR3 spells CASGGSYEQYF. DNA for the CDR3: TGTGCCAGCGGGGGCTCCTACGAGCAGTACTTC.

This clonotype has a handful of counts. The chain joins TRBV27 to TRBJ1-1; TRBD1 matches at 8 bases. Trimming took 5 bases from V and 4 from J; bases not matched to a gene: 9. CDR3 length equals 15 residues. The germline gives CDR1 MNHEY, CDR2 SMNVEV (reference sequence). CDR3 in DNA: TGTGCCAGCAGTATCCTGGGACAGGCCAGCACTGAAGCTTTCTTT. Translated, it gives CASSILGQASTEAFF.

There are a few counts of this clonotype. The chain uses TRBV7-8 and TRBJ1-4; D perhaps matches TRBD1 (6 bases). The CDR3 has 15 amino acids. The germline V gene encodes CDR1 SGHVS and CDR2 FQNEAQ. Trimming removed 5 bases at V and 5 bases at J, with 15 bases between. The CDR3 sequence is CASSQRRGQNEKLFF. CDR3 sequence (DNA): TGTGCCAGCAGCCAGAGACGCGGACAGAATGAAAAACTGTTTTTT. Full variable domain (missing parts from reference TRBV7-8 and TRBJ1-4): GAGVSQSPRYKVAKRGQDVALRCDPISGHVSLFWYQQALGQGPEFLTYFQNEAQLDKSGLPSDRFFAERPEGSVSTLKIQRTQQEDSAVYLCASSQRRGQNEKLFFGSGTQLSVL.

The V and J genes are TRBV7-9 and TRBJ1-4; 7 bases match TRBD1. The CDR3 totals 15 residues. Unmatched junction bases numbered 9, after V lost 4 bases and J lost 7 bases. Germline V CDR1 and CDR2: SEHNR, FQNEAQ (reference sequence). CDR3 DNA: TGTGCCAGCAGCTCCCCCGGGACAGTGGGTGAAAAACTGTTTTTT. Encoded protein: CASSSPGTVGEKLFF.

The V gene is TRBV5-5, the J gene TRBJ2-7; maybe TRBD1 (5 bases). The CDR3 runs 15 residues. Germline V gives CDR1 SGHKS, CDR2 YYEKEE (reference sequence). V lost 2 bases and J lost 2, with 14 bases in between. This chain's CDR3 is CASSLYRLNPYEQYF. The DNA for the CDR3 is TGTGCCAGCAGCTTATACAGGCTAAATCCCTACGAGCAGTACTTC.

This clonotype was detected only a few times. V is TRBV9 and J is TRBJ2-5; TRBD2 might be the D (5 bases). The CDR3 has 15 amino acids. V lost 7 bases and J 5 bases, leaving 21 bases between the germline ends. Germline V gives CDR1 SGDLS, CDR2 YYNGEE. CDR3 in DNA: TGTGCCAGCCCCCTGAGGGAAACTGCTCGGGAGACCCAGTACTTC. This gives the protein CASPLRETARETQYF.

This chain links TRBV20-1 with TRBJ1-2; D not certain. Germline V CDR1 and CDR2: DFQATT, SNEGSKA (reference sequence). There are 8 residues in the CDR3. Trimming shortened V by 5 bases and J by 8 bases, and 3 bases separated the two germline ends. The CDR3 sequence: CSARGYTF. The CDR3 region has the DNA TGCAGTGCTCGCGGCTACACCTTC.

The rearrangement links TRBV18 to TRBJ2-7; a possible D gene is TRBD1 (5 bases). The germline V gene has CDR1 KGHSH and CDR2 LQKENI. The CDR3 has 13 residues. Trimming shortened V by 3 bases and J by 2 bases, and 8 bases separated the two germline ends. CDR3 sequence reads: CASSPDSPYEQYF. In DNA form, the CDR3 reads TGTGCCAGCTCACCCGACAGTCCCTACGAGCAGTACTTC.

In its sample, this clonotype was seen a few times. The V gene is TRBV5-5, the J gene TRBJ2-5, with 9 nucleotides matching TRBD1. With 3 bases clipped from V and 0 bases from J, the junction kept 6 bases outside the gene matches. The germline V gene encodes CDR1 SGHKS and CDR2 YYEKEE (reference sequence). The CDR3 totals 16 residues. CDR3 protein: CASSSDRGGYQETQYF. The CDR3 DNA follows: TGTGCCAGCAGCTCCGACAGGGGGGGATACCAAGAGACCCAGTACTTC. The whole variable domain, filled in from reference TRBV5-5 and TRBJ2-5, reads DAGVTQSPTHLIKTRGQQVTLRCSPISGHKSVSWYQQVLGQGPQFIFQYYEKEERGRGNFPDRFSARQFPNYSSELNVNALLLGDSALYLCASSSDRGGYQETQYFGPGTRLLVL.

This chain links TRBV7-2 with TRBJ1-4; D might be TRBD1 (5 bases). The V gene's germline CDR1 is SGHTA and CDR2 FQGNSA. The CDR3 is made up of 15 amino acids. Trimming left V 2 bases short and J 7 bases short, with 14 bases between. The CDR3 spells CASSLRAVRGEKLFF. In DNA form, the CDR3 reads TGTGCCAGCAGCTTAAGAGCCGTGAGGGGTGAAAAACTGTTTTTT.

In its sample, this clonotype was seen a few times. The chain has TRBV3-1 and TRBJ2-5; the D call may be TRBD1 or TRBD2 (6 bases each). V lost 3 bases, J lost 2 bases, and 22 bases lay in between. The CDR3 runs to 18 residues. The germline CDR1 and CDR2 sequences are LGHDT and YNNKEL (reference sequence). CDR3 nucleotide sequence: TGTGCCAGCAGCCACCAGGCCGGAGGGGGGCCCCCTCAAGAGACCCAGTACTTC. Its translation is CASSHQAGGGPPQETQYF.

This clonotype occurred a few times. V usage is TRBV7-2 and J usage is TRBJ1-5, with unresolved D. From germline, CDR1 is SGHTA and CDR2 FQGNSA. The CDR3 is 16 amino acids. Between the trimmed V and J ends, which lost 3 bases and 6 bases, there was a span of 18 bases. CDR3 sequence reads: CASSLAQSGGAQPQHF. In DNA form, the CDR3 reads TGTGCCAGCAGCTTGGCTCAGTCGGGTGGTGCTCAGCCCCAGCATTTT.